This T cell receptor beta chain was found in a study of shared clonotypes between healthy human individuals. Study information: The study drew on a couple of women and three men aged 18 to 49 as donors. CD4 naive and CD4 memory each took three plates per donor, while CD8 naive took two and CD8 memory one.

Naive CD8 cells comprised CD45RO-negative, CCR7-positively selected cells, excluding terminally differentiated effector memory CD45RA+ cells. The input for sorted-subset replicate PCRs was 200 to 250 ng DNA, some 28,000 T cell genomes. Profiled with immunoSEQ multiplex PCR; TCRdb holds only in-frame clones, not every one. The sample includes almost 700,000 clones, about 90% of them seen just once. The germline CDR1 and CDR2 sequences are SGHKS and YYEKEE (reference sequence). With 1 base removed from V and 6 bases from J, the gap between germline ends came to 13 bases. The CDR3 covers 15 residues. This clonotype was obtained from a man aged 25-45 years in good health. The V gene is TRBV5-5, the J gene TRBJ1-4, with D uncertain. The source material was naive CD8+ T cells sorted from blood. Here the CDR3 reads CASSLSLSWDEKLFF. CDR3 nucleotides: TGTGCCAGCAGCTTGTCTTTAAGTTGGGATGAAAAACTGTTTTTT.